This T cell receptor beta chain was retrieved from a study of cytomegalovirus exposure and HLA in healthy donors. Notes on the study in general: Most TCR sequences were rare, but some public TCRs occurred in many donors. The Asian-associated ancestry cluster reportedly had fewer N-insertions than the 666-donor mean in a later analysis.

This clone occurred once. What it binds is unknown. This same CDR3 is encoded by further DNA sequences in the sample. V gave up 9 bases and J gave up 5 bases, with 22 bases separating them. This CDR3 has 16 amino acids. Germline CDR1 LNHDA, CDR2 SQIVND (reference sequence). The PCR used 60 Vbeta and 13 Jbeta primers. The method was immunoSEQ multiplex PCR; TCRdb's version includes in-frame clones alone and lacks a portion of them. The sample yields 150,000 to 200,000 clones, 75% to 85% seen once. V and J are TRBV19 and TRBJ2-2, with D perhaps TRBD1 (6 bases). The receptor was isolated from a woman aged 25 to 39 in good health and CMV-seronegative. The sequencing sample was made of PBMCs. The CDR3 DNA reads as TGTGCCAGCAGAGTGGTGTGGACAGACAGTACCGGGGAGCTGTTTTTT. This translates into CASRVVWTDSTGELFF.